This T cell receptor beta chain was retrieved from a study of T cell responses to AZD1222 COVID-19 vaccine. Germline values: CDR1 MDHEN, CDR2 SYDVKM. The CDR3 spans 16 residues. With 4 bases clipped from V and 0 bases from J, the junction kept 5 bases outside the gene matches. The analysis combined second doses at about 4 or about 12 weeks. About this clone itself: Its matching antigen is unknown.

Sequencing used immunoSEQ multiplex PCR; TCRdb keeps in-frame clones, though not all of them. The repertoire holds fewer than 100,000 clones, with roughly nine tenths as singletons. Study-level findings and limits: Among the donors, most were white British and more were female, and clonal diversity was possibly underestimated. Just a handful of AZD1222 recipients tested seropositive at baseline. Recipients of two AZD1222 doses showed rising Spike-specific TCR breadth and depth.

The clonotype comes from an adult who received the AZD1222 COVID-19 vaccine. The sample consisted of peripheral blood, taken 28 days after the second AZD1222 dose. The chain uses TRBV28 and TRBJ2-3, with 9 bases identical to TRBD1. CDR3 sequence reads: CASSSAGQGSTDTQYF. The CDR3 DNA sequence: TGTGCCAGCAGTTCGGCGGGACAGGGAAGCACAGATACGCAGTATTTT.